These 3 T cell receptor beta chains came from one sample sequenced in a study of blood T cells in healthy people across ages. Through a sample-barcoded 5' primer and a J-beta primer mix, a second PCR was run for roughly 6 to 12 cycles. Each CDR3 protein is one row after TCRdb ran MiXCR on the 5' RACE reads. The sample records roughly 1.4 million distinct CDR3 sequences, around 55% being singletons. Sequenced: blood. These receptors all stem from a man aged 18 to 29 in good health.

CDR3 protein: CSVERASAGETQYF. CDR3 sequence (DNA): TGCAGCGTTGAGAGGGCCTCAGCGGGGGAGACCCAGTACTTC. This sequence joins TRBV29-1 and TRBJ2-5; 7 bases are a match to TRBD2. Germline CDR1 SQVTM, CDR2 ANQGSEA. V was pared by 3 bases and J by 5 bases, with 9 bases of the junction left unmatched. The CDR3 is made up of 14 amino acids. Supplemented by reference TRBV29-1 and TRBJ2-5, the full variable domain reads SAVISQKPSRDICQRGTSLTIQCQVDSQVTMMFWYRQQPGQSLTLIATANQGSEATYESGFVIDKFPISRPNLTFSTLTVSNMSPEDSSIYLCSVERASAGETQYFGPGTRLLVL.

The genes are TRBV25-1 and TRBJ2-3, with D possibly matching TRBD1 (5 bases). CDR3 length equals 15 residues. Trimming shortened V by 1 base and J by 2 bases, and 10 bases separated the two germline ends. Per the germline V gene, CDR1 is MGHDK and CDR2 is SYGVNS. CDR3 residues: CASSEWAGNTDTQYF. In DNA form, the CDR3 reads TGTGCCAGCAGTGAATGGGCAGGGAACACAGATACGCAGTATTTT. The full variable domain, rest sourced from reference TRBV25-1 and TRBJ2-3, is EADIYQTPRYLVIGTGKKITLECSQTMGHDKMYWYQQDPGMELHLIHYSYGVNSTEKGDLSSESTVSRIRTEHFPLTLESARPSHTSQYLCASSEWAGNTDTQYFGPGTRLTVL.

In its sample, this clonotype was seen a few times. The chain combines TRBV7-2 with TRBJ2-1, with TRBD1 matching over 7 bases. TRBJ2-7 matches the DNA end more closely, so the J call is doubtful. CDR3 length: 16 residues. Per germline, CDR1 SGHTA and CDR2 FQGNSA. The CDR3 spells CASSLEPRQGGSEQYF. As DNA, the CDR3 is TGTGCCAGCAGCTTAGAGCCCCGACAGGGTGGAAGCGAGCAGTACTTC.